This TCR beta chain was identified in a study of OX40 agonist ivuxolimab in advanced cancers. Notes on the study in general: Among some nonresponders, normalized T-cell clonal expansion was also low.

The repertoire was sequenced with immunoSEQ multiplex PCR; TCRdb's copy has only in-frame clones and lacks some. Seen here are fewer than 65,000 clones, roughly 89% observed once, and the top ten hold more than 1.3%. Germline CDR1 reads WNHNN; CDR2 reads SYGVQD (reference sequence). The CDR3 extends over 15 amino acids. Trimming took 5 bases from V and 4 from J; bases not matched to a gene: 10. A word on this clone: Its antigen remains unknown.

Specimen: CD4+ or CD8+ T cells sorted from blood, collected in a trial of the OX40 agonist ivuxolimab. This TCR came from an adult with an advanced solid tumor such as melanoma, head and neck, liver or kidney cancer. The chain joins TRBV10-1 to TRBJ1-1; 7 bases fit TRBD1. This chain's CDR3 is CASSPETGAVTEAFF. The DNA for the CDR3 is TGCGCCAGCAGTCCAGAAACAGGGGCCGTCACTGAAGCTTTCTTT.